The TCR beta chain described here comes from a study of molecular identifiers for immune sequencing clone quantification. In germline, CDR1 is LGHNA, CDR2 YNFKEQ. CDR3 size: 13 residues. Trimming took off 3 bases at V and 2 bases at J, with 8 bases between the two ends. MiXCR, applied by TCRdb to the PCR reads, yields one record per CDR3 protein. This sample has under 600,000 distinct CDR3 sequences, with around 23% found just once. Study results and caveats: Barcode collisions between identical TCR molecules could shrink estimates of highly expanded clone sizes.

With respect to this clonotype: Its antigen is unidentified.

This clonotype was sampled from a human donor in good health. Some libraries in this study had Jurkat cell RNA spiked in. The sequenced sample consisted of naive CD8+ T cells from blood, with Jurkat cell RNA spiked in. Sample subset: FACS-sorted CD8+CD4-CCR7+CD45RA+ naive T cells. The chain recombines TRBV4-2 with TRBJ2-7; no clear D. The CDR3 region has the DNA TGTGCCAGCAGCCAGTACGTTACCTACGAGCAGTACTTC. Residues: CASSQYVTYEQYF.